Listed below are T cell receptor beta chains from one sample, sequenced in a study of T cell changes during pregnancy in multiple sclerosis. The method was immunoSEQ multiplex PCR; TCRdb's version includes in-frame clones alone and lacks a portion of them. This table has about 75,000 clones, 94% appearing once. The sequencing used CD4+ T cells from peripheral blood mononuclear cells, collected after pregnancy. The receptors were sampled from a female donor with multiple sclerosis, enrolled in a pregnancy study. Each CDR3 is given without its conserved first and last residue. Fields, in order: V gene, J gene, D gene, clone size, CDR3 protein. The D gene is left open where the match is weak. The listing skips clone size in some rows; elsewhere it reads once, few, many or a size class.

V: TRBV5-1
J: TRBJ1-2
D: NA
size: NA
CDR3: ASSFGALGVPSYGYT

V: TRBV19
J: TRBJ2-1
D: NA
size: NA
CDR3: ASSIDLFMWSTPRDEQF

V: TRBV2
J: NA
D: NA
size: NA
CDR3: ASSRSSYEQY

V: TRBV28
J: TRBJ1-2
D: NA
size: few
CDR3: ASIQAPIYGYT

V: TRBV28
J: TRBJ1-4
D: TRBD1
size: NA
CDR3: ASSFGDRGSEKLF

V: TRBV19
J: TRBJ2-7
D: TRBD2
size: NA
CDR3: ASSMWGERDYEQY

V: TRBV25-1
J: TRBJ2-3
D: NA
size: NA
CDR3: ASSEGGPGDTQY

V: TRBV29-1
J: TRBJ2-1
D: NA
size: NA
CDR3: SVGPGTGSYNEQF

V: TRBV29-1
J: TRBJ2-2
D: NA
size: NA
CDR3: SVRLANTGELF

V: TRBV27
J: TRBJ1-1
D: TRBD1
size: NA
CDR3: ASSRDRGYRPEAF

V: TRBV23-1
J: TRBJ2-5
D: NA
size: NA
CDR3: ASSRPSIGGTQY

V: TRBV18
J: TRBJ2-3
D: NA
size: NA
CDR3: ASSPKDPGSSTDTQY

V: TRBV5-6
J: TRBJ2-3
D: TRBD2
size: NA
CDR3: ASRGSGGTDTQY

V: TRBV19
J: TRBJ2-2
D: TRBD2
size: NA
CDR3: ASSAGLAGVWSATGELF

V: TRBV9
J: TRBJ2-3
D: TRBD2
size: NA
CDR3: ASSVVGGSLTDTQY

V: TRBV5-4
J: TRBJ2-3
D: TRBD1
size: NA
CDR3: ASSSPGGNSQY

V: TRBV19
J: TRBJ1-5
D: NA
size: few
CDR3: ASMQGGQWGNQPQH

V: TRBV5-4
J: TRBJ2-2
D: NA
size: NA
CDR3: ASREELADGELF

V: TRBV30
J: TRBJ2-3
D: TRBD2
size: NA
CDR3: AWRDTSGGTDTQY

V: TRBV9
J: TRBJ2-1
D: NA
size: NA
CDR3: ASSVAGSLLYEQF

V: TRBV4-1
J: TRBJ1-5
D: TRBD1
size: NA
CDR3: ASSQDRAGGSNQPQH

V: TRBV7-8
J: TRBJ1-5
D: TRBD1
size: once
CDR3: ASSKGDRGGQPQH

V: TRBV5-4
J: TRBJ2-5
D: TRBD1
size: NA
CDR3: ASSTGTGQGQETQY

V: TRBV27
J: TRBJ1-4
D: NA
size: NA
CDR3: ASSSAGWGEKLF

V: TRBV5-1
J: TRBJ1-6
D: NA
size: NA
CDR3: ASSRDQSLWNSPLH

V: TRBV27
J: TRBJ2-6
D: NA
size: NA
CDR3: ASSLGAAGANVLT

V: TRBV4-2
J: TRBJ2-1
D: NA
size: NA
CDR3: ASSPPLGGGGNEQF

V: TRBV2
J: TRBJ2-2
D: TRBD2
size: NA
CDR3: ASSEARVAGGPNGELF

V: TRBV13
J: TRBJ2-2
D: NA
size: NA
CDR3: ASSLGRRLSTGELF

V: TRBV28
J: TRBJ2-6
D: TRBD2
size: NA
CDR3: ASITSGRVVGANVLT

V: TRBV5-5
J: TRBJ1-2
D: NA
size: NA
CDR3: ASSLAPTAIHGYT

V: TRBV10-2
J: TRBJ2-7
D: TRBD2
size: NA
CDR3: ASIPSRGTRVSEQY

V: TRBV5-4
J: TRBJ2-1
D: TRBD1
size: NA
CDR3: ASSLAGQGSDEQF

V: TRBV7-9
J: TRBJ2-5
D: NA
size: NA
CDR3: ASSLLSRGKGETQY

V: TRBV30
J: TRBJ2-3
D: NA
size: NA
CDR3: AWSSSAGPITDTQY

V: TRBV5-5
J: TRBJ2-1
D: TRBD2
size: once
CDR3: ASSRRGDPEF

V: TRBV7-2
J: TRBJ2-7
D: TRBD2
size: NA
CDR3: ASSTGTRPYEQY

V: TRBV28
J: TRBJ1-3
D: NA
size: NA
CDR3: ASSGLTQVTGNTIY

V: TRBV7-9
J: TRBJ2-1
D: TRBD2
size: once
CDR3: ASSLAMAGVEQF

V: TRBV28
J: TRBJ2-7
D: TRBD2
size: few
CDR3: ASSTPGLAGVAQY

V: TRBV5-6
J: TRBJ2-1
D: TRBD1
size: NA
CDR3: ASSHRGRNEQF

V: TRBV5-1
J: TRBJ1-1
D: TRBD1
size: NA
CDR3: ASSSGAGGARTEAF

V: TRBV5-4
J: TRBJ2-2
D: NA
size: NA
CDR3: ASTTGTLNTGELF

V: TRBV5-1
J: TRBJ2-1
D: NA
size: NA
CDR3: ASSSPSFNEQF

V: TRBV18
J: TRBJ1-1
D: NA
size: NA
CDR3: ASSPLWKGDTEAF

V: TRBV28
J: TRBJ2-5
D: NA
size: NA
CDR3: ASSRGEGTFAGETQY

V: TRBV28
J: TRBJ2-1
D: TRBD2
size: NA
CDR3: ASSLMGRGEQF

V: TRBV6-5
J: TRBJ2-7
D: TRBD2
size: few
CDR3: ASSLEAGVSYEQY

V: TRBV6-1
J: TRBJ2-1
D: NA
size: NA
CDR3: ASSGRTVSYNEQF

V: TRBV27
J: TRBJ1-5
D: NA
size: NA
CDR3: ASSSYPLTGGGGNQPQH

V: TRBV7-8
J: TRBJ2-7
D: NA
size: NA
CDR3: ASSLRSSSEQY

V: TRBV21-1
J: TRBJ1-1
D: NA
size: once
CDR3: ASSKGIVVQAGALMNTEAF

V: TRBV29-1
J: TRBJ2-5
D: TRBD2
size: NA
CDR3: SVCVAGTAQETQY